Below are 26 T cell receptor beta chains sequenced from a single sample in a study of blood T cells in healthy people across ages. The use of a sample-barcoded 5' primer and a J-beta primer mix characterized a second PCR of roughly 6 to 11 cycles. One entry per CDR3 protein, called by TCRdb with MiXCR from the 5' RACE reads. The top ten clones hold approximately 14% of a sample with 600,000 or so distinct CDR3 sequences, about 30% of them seen once. The material sequenced was blood. Receptor source: a woman older than 75 in good health.

This clonotype was counted ten times or more. The genes are TRBV9 and TRBJ2-7, with no clear D. The V gene's germline CDR1 is SGDLS and CDR2 YYNGEE. The CDR3 is 15 residues long. Trimming shortened V by 0 bases and J by 3 bases, and 13 bases separated the two germline ends. CDR3 nucleotide sequence: TGTGCCAGCAGCGTAGATGTGGGCAGGCACTACGAGCAGTACTTC. Amino acid sequence: CASSVDVGRHYEQYF.

There are a few counts of this clonotype. This rearrangement joins TRBV30 to TRBJ1-1; TRBD1 aligns across 7 bases. This CDR3 has 13 residues. J gave up 5 bases and V 3 bases, and 6 bases lay outside the gene matches. Germline V gene sequence: CDR1 GTSNPN, CDR2 SVGIG (reference sequence). CDR3 nucleotide sequence: TGTGCCTGGAGCAGAGGGGGCGAAACTGAAGCTTTCTTT. It is translated as CAWSRGGETEAFF.

There are many counts of this clonotype. The chain has TRBV28 and TRBJ2-1; no firm D call. CDR3 size: 15 residues. V was pared by 3 bases and J by 6 bases, with 15 bases between. Germline-derived CDR1 and CDR2 are MDHEN and SYDVKM. The CDR3 coding sequence is TGTGCCAGCAGTTTTATTGGGTTGGCTAGCAATGAGCAGTTCTTC. Amino acid sequence: CASSFIGLASNEQFF.

The V and J genes are TRBV4-1 and TRBJ2-3; 7 bases are shared with TRBD1. This CDR3 is 15 amino acids long. From germline, CDR1 is MGHRA and CDR2 YSYEKL. Trimming at V came to 2 bases and at J to 3 bases, leaving 5 bases not matched to a gene. CDR3 loop: CASSQPTGRTDTQYF. Here the CDR3 DNA reads TGCGCCAGCAGCCAACCGACAGGGCGAACAGATACGCAGTATTTT.

This clonotype came up many times. The gene calls are TRBV7-9 and TRBJ1-5, with D hard to call. This CDR3 is 12 amino acids long. The V end lost 7 bases, the J end lost 8 bases, and 12 bases lay between the germline ends. Germline V gives CDR1 SEHNR, CDR2 FQNEAQ (reference sequence). CDR3 region: CASTVGNEPQHF. The CDR3 nucleotides read TGTGCCAGCACCGTGGGGAACGAGCCCCAGCATTTT. Full variable domain (remainder filled in from reference TRBV7-9 and TRBJ1-5): DTGVSQNPRHKITKRGQNVTFRCDPISEHNRLYWYRQTLGQGPEFLTYFQNEAQLEKSRLLSDRFSAERPKGSFSTLEIQRTEQGDSAMYLCASTVGNEPQHFGDGTRLSIL.

This clonotype was seen more than once but under ten times. The chain uses TRBV6-2 or TRBV6-3 and TRBJ1-1; D is unclear. The CDR3 has 17 residues. Per the germline V gene, CDR1 is MNHEY and CDR2 is SVGEGT. Trimming took 6 bases from V and 0 from J, leaving 20 bases between them. This chain's CDR3 is CASRTEWGLTMNTEAFF. The DNA for the CDR3 is TGTGCCAGCAGGACCGAGTGGGGTCTAACGATGAACACTGAAGCTTTCTTT.

This chain connects TRBV6-1 to TRBJ1-5; 9 nucleotides align to TRBD1. The germline gives CDR1 MNHNS, CDR2 SASEGT. There are 18 residues in the CDR3. V gave up 4 bases and J gave up 1 base; unmatched junction bases: 11. This CDR3 is CASSVFLGGTGSNQPQHF. CDR3 nucleotides: TGTGCCAGCAGTGTTTTCCTCGGTGGGACAGGGAGCAATCAGCCCCAGCATTTT.

The J gene is TRBJ1-5, the V gene TRBV20-1; D perhaps matches TRBD1 (6 bases). Trimming removed 2 bases at V and 1 base at J, with 12 bases between. The CDR3 has 15 residues. Germline loops: CDR1 DFQATT, CDR2 SNEGSKA (reference sequence). The CDR3 nucleotides read TGCAGTGCTAGAATAAGAGGGGGGAGCAATCAGCCCCAGCATTTT. It codes for CSARIRGGSNQPQHF.

This clonotype was counted at least ten times. The chain recombines TRBV6-1 with TRBJ2-5; TRBD1 agrees at 9 bases. V was clipped by 10 bases and J by 4 bases; unmatched bases: 7. CDR1 is MNHNS, CDR2 SASEGT, per germline. The CDR3 loop spans 13 amino acids. The CDR3 DNA sequence: TGTGCCATCTCGACAGGGGGGTCAGAGACCCAGTACTTC. It yields the protein CAISTGGSETQYF.

This clonotype was counted many times. The CDR3 bases are TGTGCCAGCAGCCTTTATACCGGGGGGTTAAGGGACAATACGCAGTATTTT. Translating it yields CASSLYTGGLRDNTQYF. The chain links TRBV7-2 to TRBJ2-3, with D possibly matching TRBD2 (7 bases). Looked up from germline, CDR1 is SGHTA and CDR2 is FQGNSA. The CDR3 has 17 residues. The V and J ends lost 5 bases and 7 bases respectively, with 25 bases between them.

For this clonotype: The junction differs from germline at one of its ends, possibly a read error. The gene calls are TRBV25-1 and TRBJ2-7; D perhaps matches TRBD1 (6 bases). The CDR3 has 13 amino acids. Per the germline V gene, CDR1 is MGHDK and CDR2 is SYGVNS. This chain's CDR3 is CAGSVGGTYEQYF. CDR3 nucleotides: TGTGCCGGCAGTGTAGGGGGTACCTACGAGCAGTACTTC.

With regard to this clonotype: A much larger clone lies one base from this, so it may be a read error. The chain uses TRBV5-1 and TRBJ1-1, with 8 bases fitting TRBD1. V dropped 4 bases and J dropped 4; count of bases not matched to a gene: 9. Germline CDR1 and CDR2: SGHRS and YFSETQ. The CDR3 is 15 amino acids. The CDR3 loop is CASSPMQGAGTEAFF. In DNA form, the CDR3 reads TGCGCCAGCAGCCCCATGCAGGGGGCAGGCACTGAAGCTTTCTTT.

This clonotype showed up many times. V is TRBV20-1 and J is TRBJ2-3; 8 nucleotides line up with TRBD2. This CDR3 is built from 18 residues. Germline CDR1 is DFQATT and CDR2 is SNEGSKA (reference sequence). V lost 3 bases and J lost 4; bases outside the gene matches: 18. CDR3 sequence (DNA): TGCAGTGCTAGTGGCGGGGATAGCGGGGTCCTAAGAGCAGATACGCAGTATTTT. Translating it yields CSASGGDSGVLRADTQYF.

There are many counts of this clonotype. CDR3 in amino acids: CASSVAGSYEQYF. As DNA, the CDR3 is TGTGCCAGCAGTGTTGCTGGGTCCTACGAGCAGTACTTC. This chain joins TRBV25-1 and TRBJ2-7; unclear D gene. V lost 4 bases to trimming and J lost 1 base, with 8 bases between them. CDR1 is MGHDK and CDR2 is SYGVNS in the germline V gene. The CDR3 extends over 13 amino acids.

The sample holds many counts of this clonotype. This sequence joins TRBV25-1 and TRBJ2-7; the D is unclear. The germline CDR1 and CDR2 sequences are MGHDK and SYGVNS. The V end was cut by 4 bases, the J end by 4 bases, with 5 bases between. CDR3 length: 11 amino acids. CDR3 residues: CASSAKYEQYF. The CDR3 DNA reads TGTGCCAGCAGTGCAAAATACGAGCAGTACTTC.

The CDR3 DNA reads as TGTGCCAGCAGCTCCTCACGGGGGGAAAGGGCTGAAGCTTTCTTT. Translated, it gives CASSSSRGERAEAFF. The rearrangement joins TRBV7-2 to TRBJ1-1; the D gene is possibly TRBD1 (5 bases). The germline CDR1 and CDR2 sequences are SGHTA and FQGNSA. Trimming left V 4 bases short and J 6 bases short, with 18 bases between. CDR3 size: 15 residues.

In its sample, this clonotype was seen many times. It may be a read error: a sequence one base away is much more abundant. The rearrangement joins TRBV29-1 to TRBJ2-5; TRBD1 or TRBD2 may be the D gene (5 bases each). Germline V gene data show CDR1 as SQVTM and CDR2 as ANQGSEA. V lost 5 bases and J lost 11, with 18 bases in between. The CDR3 consists of 12 residues. In DNA form, the CDR3 reads TGCAGCGTTTCCCTGGGACCCAATGAGCAGTACTTC. It codes for CSVSLGPNEQYF.

The chain carries TRBV29-1 and TRBJ2-7, with D perhaps TRBD1 or TRBD2 (6 bases each). V was trimmed by 3 bases and J by 4 bases, leaving 13 bases between them. The CDR3 length is 13 residues. Germline CDR1 and CDR2: SQVTM and ANQGSEA. CDR3 loop: CSVDMGGQYEQYF. The CDR3 DNA reads as TGCAGCGTTGATATGGGGGGCCAGTACGAGCAGTACTTC.

The gene calls are TRBV10-3 and TRBJ1-1, with 10 bases aligning to TRBD1. V was pared by 4 bases and J by 3 bases, with 5 bases of the junction left unmatched. Germline V gives CDR1 ENHRY, CDR2 SYGVKD. The CDR3 totals 15 residues. The CDR3 is CAISGRQGADTEAFF. CDR3 nucleotide sequence: TGTGCCATCAGTGGGAGACAGGGGGCGGACACTGAAGCTTTCTTT.

This clonotype has only a few counts. A much larger clone differs from this one at a single base, so this may be a read error. CDR3 nucleotide sequence: TGTGCCAGCAGTTTGCCCGGGAGAACAGATACGCAGTATTTT. It specifies CASSLPGRTDTQYF. The V and J genes are TRBV12-3 or TRBV12-4 and TRBJ2-3; D is perhaps TRBD2 (6 bases). Deletions cut 3 bases from V and 3 bases from J, with 10 bases between. This CDR3 comprises 14 residues.

In its sample, this clonotype was seen many times. The chain is built from TRBV20-1 and TRBJ2-3; 8 bases match TRBD2. This CDR3 region has 14 residues. Germline V gene lookup returns CDR1 DFQATT and CDR2 SNEGSKA (reference sequence). V shed 6 bases, J shed 1 base, and the junction held 6 bases outside the gene matches. This CDR3 reads CSAARRGGTDTQYF. DNA of the CDR3: TGCAGTGCCGCCCGGCGGGGGGGCACAGATACGCAGTATTTT.

V is TRBV6-6 and J is TRBJ2-7; tentative D call: TRBD2 (7 bases). The J call may be wrong; the DNA end is better matched by TRBJ2-5. Germline CDR1 reads MNHNY; CDR2 reads SVGAGI (reference sequence). This CDR3 has 14 residues. The CDR3 protein is CASYKGGGGETQYF. CDR3 nucleotides: TGTGCCAGCTACAAAGGGGGGGGTGGAGAGACCCAGTACTTC.

This clonotype was counted at least ten times. The rearrangement joins TRBV20-1 to TRBJ2-1, with a weak D call TRBD1 (5 bases). Between the trimmed V and J ends, which lost 3 bases and 11 bases, there was a span of 14 bases. Germline assignment: CDR1 DFQATT and CDR2 SNEGSKA (reference sequence). The CDR3 length is 12 residues. The CDR3 region has the DNA TGCAGTGCTAGCTTGTTTGGACAAAAGCAGTTCTTC. Protein product: CSASLFGQKQFF.

J is TRBJ2-3 and V is TRBV5-1; 8 positions agree with TRBD2. The germline gives CDR1 SGHRS, CDR2 YFSETQ. The V and J ends lost 0 bases and 2 bases, in that order; junction bases with no gene match: 5. The CDR3 totals 16 residues. CDR3 amino acids: CASSLVGRDDTDTQYF. The CDR3 DNA is TGCGCCAGCAGCTTGGTCGGGAGGGACGACACAGATACGCAGTATTTT.

This rearrangement joins TRBV18 to TRBJ2-6, with 8 bases aligning to TRBD1. V lost 3 bases to trimming and J lost 0 bases; unmatched junction nucleotides: 10. CDR1 and CDR2 from the germline V gene are KGHSH and LQKENI. This CDR3 comprises 19 residues. This chain's CDR3 is CASSPRRRTGNSGANVLTF. The CDR3, as DNA: TGTGCCAGCTCACCGCGACGCAGGACAGGGAACTCTGGGGCCAACGTCCTGACTTTC.

Of note for this clonotype: One base away lies a much larger clone, so this may be a sequencing read error. V gene TRBV20-1 combines with J gene TRBJ2-7; D remains ambiguous. The CDR3 runs to 11 residues. CDR1 and CDR2 from the germline V gene are DFQATT and SNEGSKA (reference sequence). V was trimmed by 4 bases and J by 7 bases, leaving 11 bases between them. Here the CDR3 reads CSAKVVEEQYF. Written as DNA, the CDR3 is TGCAGTGCTAAAGTGGTAGAGGAGCAGTACTTC.